The 26 T cell receptor beta chains listed next were all sequenced from one sample in a study of Graves' ophthalmopathy and Graves' hyperthyroidism. CDR3 regions of TCR beta were amplified from RNA transcripts. An opening RT-PCR round employed HTBI primers and preceded a second-round multiplex PCR. TCRdb reanalysed the multiplex PCR reads using MiXCR and keeps one entry per CDR3 protein. The data hold under 200,000 distinct CDR3 sequences, with roughly 37% observed a single time. Sequencing used peripheral blood. These receptors came from a woman in her thirties or forties with Graves' ophthalmopathy.

This clonotype was detected only a few times. V gene TRBV6-5 combines with J gene TRBJ2-5, with TRBD2 matching over 8 bases. The CDR3 is 15 amino acids. J lost 5 bases, V lost 0 bases, and 5 bases had no gene match. Germline CDR1 is MNHEY and CDR2 is SVGAGI. The CDR3 sequence is CASSYSLAGSETQYF. DNA of the CDR3: TGTGCCAGCAGTTACTCGTTAGCGGGATCGGAGACCCAGTACTTC.

The chain employs TRBV7-2 and TRBJ1-6; D perhaps matches TRBD1 (6 bases). The germline V gene has CDR1 SGHTA and CDR2 FQGNSA. This CDR3 has 14 amino acids. V lost 5 bases and J 7 bases, leaving 12 bases between the germline ends. This chain's CDR3 is CASSLQGANSPLHF. The CDR3 DNA is TGTGCCAGCAGCCTACAGGGAGCAAATTCACCCCTCCACTTT.

This clonotype was seen a handful of times. This chain links TRBV6-1 with TRBJ2-5, with TRBD2 matching 11 bases. The CDR3 runs 15 residues. Losses at the gene ends were 4 bases for V and 5 bases for J; bases not matched to a gene: 6. CDR1 is MNHNS and CDR2 is SASEGT in the germline V gene. CDR3 coding DNA: TGTGCCAGCAGTGCGACTAGCGGGACGCCGGAGACCCAGTACTTC. Residues: CASSATSGTPETQYF.

This clonotype was recorded at least ten times. The chain employs TRBV29-1 and TRBJ2-5; TRBD1 matches at 9 bases. V gave up 6 bases and J gave up 5 bases; unmatched junction bases: 4. The CDR3 consists of 12 residues. Germline V gene sequence: CDR1 SQVTM, CDR2 ANQGSEA. As DNA, the CDR3 is TGCAGCGTACAGGGGGCTTGGGAGACCCAGTACTTC. Translation: CSVQGAWETQYF.

This sequence joins TRBV12-3 or TRBV12-4 and TRBJ1-1; D is unresolved. There are 14 residues in the CDR3. Trimming pared 5 bases from V and 5 bases from J, leaving 15 bases between. This chain's CDR3 is CASSLWESGTEAFF. In DNA, the CDR3 is TGTGCCAGCAGTCTATGGGAAAGTGGGACTGAAGCTTTCTTT.

This clonotype was seen many times. The chain carries TRBV11-1 and TRBJ2-3; 7 bases fit TRBD1. Germline V gives CDR1 SGHAT, CDR2 FQDESV (reference sequence). The CDR3 contains 15 residues. V lost 5 bases, J lost 4 bases, and 9 bases stayed unmatched. The CDR3 is CASSQTGPASDTQYF. In DNA, the CDR3 is TGTGCCAGCAGCCAGACAGGGCCGGCGTCAGATACGCAGTATTTT.

V usage is TRBV18 and J usage is TRBJ2-7; 9 bases align to TRBD1. Germline trimming cut 4 bases from V and 10 bases from J; bases unmatched to any gene: 8. Looked up from germline, CDR1 is KGHSH and CDR2 is LQKENI. This CDR3 region has 13 residues. Here the CDR3 reads CASSLTRDRDQYF. The DNA for the CDR3 is TGTGCCAGCTCACTGACCCGGGACAGGGATCAGTACTTC.

This clonotype was seen ten or more times. The gene calls are TRBV7-2 and TRBJ1-2; possible D gene TRBD1, 5 bases. This CDR3 has 15 amino acids. Per the germline V gene, CDR1 is SGHTA and CDR2 is FQGNSA. Trimming stripped 3 bases from V and 4 bases from J, with 15 bases between. The CDR3 bases are TGTGCCAGCAGCTTTATTAACCGGGGGACCTATGGCTACACCTTC. Its translation: CASSFINRGTYGYTF.

The chain is built from TRBV28 and TRBJ2-5; D is unclear. Trimming shortened V by 2 bases and J by 0 bases, and 7 bases separated the two germline ends. Germline CDR1 MDHEN, CDR2 SYDVKM. CDR3 length equals 14 residues. CDR3 nucleotide sequence: TGTGCCAGCAGTTTAAGAGGACACCAAGAGACCCAGTACTTC. It codes for CASSLRGHQETQYF.

The sample holds many counts of this clonotype. The chain uses TRBV4-1 and TRBJ1-2, with 7 bases identical to TRBD1. The ends lost 0 bases at V and 8 bases at J; junction bases unmatched: 6. Germline CDR1 MGHRA, CDR2 YSYEKL. CDR3 length: 14 amino acids. In DNA form, the CDR3 reads TGCGCCAGCAGCCAAGACGAAGGGGGCCGAGGCTACACCTTC. This gives the protein CASSQDEGGRGYTF.

In this sample, this clonotype turned up many times. The genes are TRBV2 and TRBJ2-1; D is uncertain. The CDR3 length is 15 residues. The V and J ends lost 3 bases and 5 bases respectively, with 14 bases between them. Germline CDR1 and CDR2: SNHLY and FYNNEI. CDR3 DNA: TGTGCCAGCAGTGAGTCCGCGATTCAAAACAATGAGCAGTTCTTC. Amino acid sequence: CASSESAIQNNEQFF.

This clonotype was seen repeatedly, ten times or more. The chain recombines TRBV11-1 with TRBJ1-2; the D gene is possibly TRBD1 (5 bases). The CDR3 length is 17 residues. The V gene's germline CDR1 is SGHAT and CDR2 FQDESV (reference sequence). V was pared by 3 bases and J by 5 bases, with 22 bases between. CDR3 sequence reads: CASSLNRVGGLKYGYTF. The CDR3, as DNA: TGTGCCAGCAGCTTGAATCGGGTTGGGGGACTCAAGTATGGCTACACCTTC.

This clonotype has at least ten counts. For the CDR3, the DNA is TGCGCCAGCAACCCTGACAGGGGTGGGGAGACCCAGTACTTC. Its translation: CASNPDRGGETQYF. The chain combines TRBV5-1 with TRBJ2-5, with 8 bases matching TRBD1. The CDR3 is 14 amino acids. The V and J ends lost 6 bases and 5 bases, in that order; junction bases with no gene match: 9. Germline V CDR1 and CDR2: SGHRS, YFSETQ.

The sample holds many counts of this clonotype. The chain links TRBV6-2 or TRBV6-3 to TRBJ2-7, with D unclear. The V gene's germline CDR1 is MNHEY and CDR2 SVGEGT. The CDR3 spans 12 residues. The ends were cut back, 7 bases at V and 7 bases at J, with 14 bases in the middle. The CDR3 DNA follows: TGTGCCAGCATTGGCTATCTGGGAGAGCAGTACTTC. This translates into CASIGYLGEQYF.

The chain has TRBV12-3 or TRBV12-4 and TRBJ2-7; D remains unclear. Trimming removed 2 bases from V and 3 bases from J, with 5 bases in between. The CDR3 extends over 12 amino acids. CDR3 in DNA: TGTGCCAGCAGTTTAAGGCACTACGAGCAGTACTTC. It specifies CASSLRHYEQYF.

The chain employs TRBV20-1 and TRBJ1-5, with 9 positions matching TRBD1. V lost 5 bases, J lost 6 bases, and 11 bases stayed unmatched. Germline V gives CDR1 DFQATT, CDR2 SNEGSKA (reference sequence). The CDR3 loop spans 15 amino acids. For the CDR3, the DNA is TGCAGTGCTTTCCCAGGGACAGGGTTGGGTCAGCCCCAGCATTTT. It is translated as CSAFPGTGLGQPQHF.

In this sample, this clonotype turned up many times. The rearrangement uses TRBV20-1 and TRBJ1-5, with TRBD1 matching 8 bases. The V segment lost 8 bases and the J segment 0 bases; nucleotides outside the gene matches: 6. The CDR3 length is 14 residues. Germline V gene lookup returns CDR1 DFQATT and CDR2 SNEGSKA (reference sequence). The CDR3 coding sequence is TGCAGTACCTCACAGGGGGGTAGCAATCAGCCCCAGCATTTT. This sequence encodes CSTSQGGSNQPQHF.

The V gene is TRBV12-5, the J gene TRBJ2-5; D perhaps matches TRBD2 (5 bases). The V gene's germline CDR1 is LGHNT and CDR2 FRNRAP. With 3 bases removed from V and 5 bases from J, the gap between germline ends came to 19 bases. The CDR3 length is 16 residues. The CDR3 is CASGFFDRGWMETQYF. For the CDR3, the DNA is TGTGCTAGTGGTTTTTTCGACCGGGGTTGGATGGAGACCCAGTACTTC.

This clonotype was recorded at least ten times. The chain combines TRBV18 with TRBJ2-5, with D possibly matching TRBD2 (6 bases). This CDR3 contains 14 residues. Trimming removed 8 bases from V and 5 bases from J, with 18 bases in between. The germline gives CDR1 KGHSH, CDR2 LQKENI. CDR3 DNA: TGTGCCAGCCGAGTGACGGCGGGGCACGAGACCCAGTACTTC. It translates to CASRVTAGHETQYF.

The rearrangement uses TRBV28 and TRBJ2-5; 12 nucleotides line up with TRBD2. The CDR3 is 17 residues long. The V gene's germline CDR1 is MDHEN and CDR2 SYDVKM. The trim removed 7 bases at V and 4 bases at J, leaving 13 bases unmatched. The CDR3, as DNA: TGTGCCAGCACGAGTTCTAGCGGGAGGGCAGGAGGAGAGACCCAGTACTTC. Translated, it gives CASTSSSGRAGGETQYF.

The chain carries TRBV24-1 and TRBJ2-5, with D unresolved. V lost 5 bases to trimming and J lost 4 bases, with 16 bases between them. The germline CDR1 and CDR2 sequences are KGHDR and SFDVKD. The CDR3 is 15 residues long. Here the CDR3 reads CATSAQQTGPETQYF. The CDR3 bases are TGTGCCACCAGTGCTCAACAGACCGGACCAGAGACCCAGTACTTC.

The chain has TRBV7-9 and TRBJ1-1, with D tentatively TRBD1 (5 bases). Trimming took 2 bases from V and 5 from J, leaving 12 bases between them. The CDR3 has 14 residues. The germline CDR1 and CDR2 sequences are SEHNR and FQNEAQ (reference sequence). The CDR3 nucleotides read TGTGCCAGCAGCTTAATGGGGGGGGATACTGAAGCTTTCTTT. It yields the protein CASSLMGGDTEAFF.

This clonotype was counted ten times or more. The chain has TRBV3-1 and TRBJ2-5, with 14 bases that match TRBD2. V trimming: 0 bases; J trimming: 4 bases; junction bases outside the gene matches: 10. Looked up from germline, CDR1 is LGHDT and CDR2 is YNNKEL (reference sequence). The CDR3 runs 19 residues. The CDR3 DNA is TGTGCCAGCAGCCAAGATCTTTCGGGACTAGCGGGAGAGAGAGAGACCCAGTACTTC. It codes for CASSQDLSGLAGERETQYF.

This clonotype was found many times. This chain links TRBV9 with TRBJ1-1, with no clear D. The CDR3 length is 15 residues. V was trimmed by 4 bases and J by 1 base, leaving 14 bases between them. Germline V gene data show CDR1 as SGDLS and CDR2 as YYNGEE. In DNA, the CDR3 is TGTGCCAGCAGCCCTAATGCGGTGGGGAACACTGAAGCTTTCTTT. Amino acid sequence: CASSPNAVGNTEAFF.

The chain joins TRBV2 to TRBJ1-1; D unresolved. V lost 7 bases and J 5 bases, leaving 17 bases between the germline ends. Germline lookup yields CDR1 SNHLY and CDR2 FYNNEI. This CDR3 has 14 amino acids. DNA for the CDR3: TGTGCCAGCACCATGGATCCCCCTGGGACTGAAGCTTTCTTT. Amino acid sequence: CASTMDPPGTEAFF.

This clonotype was counted at least ten times. The J gene is TRBJ2-7, the V gene TRBV10-3; 7 bases are a match to TRBD1. J gave up 4 bases and V 8 bases, and 2 bases lay outside the gene matches. This CDR3 is built from 11 residues. The germline V gene has CDR1 ENHRY and CDR2 SYGVKD. DNA of the CDR3: TGTGCCATCGGGACAGCGTACGAGCAGTACTTC. Translated: CAIGTAYEQYF.